These 24 T cell receptor beta chains originate from one sample sequenced in a study of cytomegalovirus exposure and HLA in healthy donors. Use of 60 Vbeta and 13 Jbeta primers characterized the PCR. Some clones are missing from TCRdb's copy, which holds only in-frame ones; the method was immunoSEQ multiplex PCR. The table includes approximately 110,000 clones, 65% to 80% detected once. The sample consisted of PBMCs. These receptors were obtained from a female donor in good health and CMV-seropositive.

For this clone: The sample contains more than one DNA sequence encoding this CDR3. The gene calls are TRBV5-1 and TRBJ1-1; 8 bases line up with TRBD1. Germline V gene data show CDR1 as SGHRS and CDR2 as YFSETQ. Trimming took 3 bases from V and 5 from J; bases not matched to a gene: 6. This CDR3 has 14 residues. The CDR3 here is CASSSGQGGTEAFF. The CDR3 DNA follows: TGCGCCAGCAGCTCAGGACAGGGCGGGACTGAAGCTTTCTTT.

The chain combines TRBV13 with TRBJ1-4; D gene unclear. Looked up from germline, CDR1 is PRHDT and CDR2 is FYEKMQ (reference sequence). The CDR3 runs 16 residues. Trimming left V 0 bases short and J 1 base short, with 9 bases between. In nucleotides, the CDR3 is TGTGCCAGCAGCTTAGGACCCCGAGGAACTAATGAAAAACTGTTTTTT. Translating gives CASSLGPRGTNEKLFF.

The chain has TRBV28 and TRBJ1-1; TRBD1 aligns across 8 bases. The CDR3 extends over 15 amino acids. Germline lookup yields CDR1 MDHEN and CDR2 SYDVKM. V shed 6 bases and J 5 bases; nucleotides not matched to a gene: 11. The CDR3 protein is CASSLTGGVRTEAFF. CDR3 in DNA: TGTGCCAGCAGCCTCACAGGGGGTGTAAGAACTGAAGCTTTCTTT. Together with reference TRBV28 and TRBJ1-1, the CDR3 gives the full variable domain: DVKVTQSSRYLVKRTGEKVFLECVQDMDHENMFWYRQDPGLGLRLIYFSYDVKMKEKGDIPEGYSVSREKKERFSLILESASTNQTSMYLCASSLTGGVRTEAFFGQGTRLTVV.

V gene TRBV6-1 combines with J gene TRBJ2-5; D may be TRBD2 (5 bases). CDR1 and CDR2 (germline): MNHNS, SASEGT. V was clipped by 8 bases and J by 1 base, with 11 bases between them. This CDR3 has 13 residues. The CDR3 DNA is TGTGCCAGCGGGAGATCTACCCAAGAGACCCAGTACTTC. Amino acids: CASGRSTQETQYF.

The chain links TRBV7-3 to TRBJ2-2; TRBD2 matches 14 bases. V dropped 4 bases and J dropped 6; count of bases not matched to a gene: 1. The germline V gene encodes CDR1 SGHTA and CDR2 FQGTGA. The CDR3 is made up of 15 amino acids. The CDR3 region is CASSSGLAGAGELFF. CDR3 DNA sequence: TGTGCCAGCAGCTCGGGACTAGCGGGAGCCGGGGAGCTGTTTTTT.

The rearrangement uses TRBV9 and TRBJ2-3; D remains unclear. V was pared by 4 bases and J by 0 bases, with 9 bases between. In germline, CDR1 is SGDLS, CDR2 YYNGEE. The CDR3 spans 14 residues. The CDR3 DNA reads TGTGCCAGCAGCCCTTCTCCTAGCACAGATACGCAGTATTTT. As protein: CASSPSPSTDTQYF.

This chain uses TRBV6-1 with TRBJ2-4; D is possibly TRBD2 (6 bases). Germline V lookup: CDR1 MNHNS, CDR2 SASEGT. V lost 6 bases, J lost 3 bases, and 15 bases lay in between. The CDR3 extends over 15 amino acids. CDR3 in amino acids: CASSQTRSDKNIQYF. CDR3 sequence (DNA): TGTGCCAGCAGCCAGACTAGGTCCGACAAAAACATTCAGTACTTC.

V gene TRBV27 combines with J gene TRBJ2-5; D gene ambiguous. This CDR3 is built from 10 residues. Germline V gene sequence: CDR1 MNHEY, CDR2 SMNVEV (reference sequence). The ends were cut back, 1 base at V and 10 bases at J, with 4 bases in the middle. CDR3 protein: CASSLFCQYF. The CDR3 bases are TGTGCCAGCAGTTTATTCTGCCAGTACTTC.

Here the CDR3 DNA reads TGTGCCAGTAGTACCGCGACTGGGGCCAACGTCCTGACTTTC. Translated, it gives CASSTATGANVLTF. The J gene is TRBJ2-6, the V gene TRBV19, with unresolved D. The germline V gene encodes CDR1 LNHDA and CDR2 SQIVND (reference sequence). V was clipped by 4 bases and J by 2 bases, with 6 bases between them. CDR3 size: 14 residues.

The chain couples TRBV29-1 to TRBJ2-2, with TRBD2 identical over 9 bases. Germline trimming cut 5 bases from V and 0 bases from J; bases unmatched to any gene: 4. Germline values: CDR1 SQVTM, CDR2 ANQGSEA. The CDR3 has 15 residues. The CDR3 loop is CSVYSGGTNTGELFF. CDR3 sequence (DNA): TGCAGCGTTTACAGCGGGGGGACGAACACCGGGGAGCTGTTTTTT.

This chain connects TRBV30 to TRBJ1-5; D is undetermined. V dropped 3 bases and J dropped 6 bases, with 12 bases sitting between them. CDR3 size: 13 residues. Looked up from germline, CDR1 is GTSNPN and CDR2 is SVGIG (reference sequence). CDR3 coding DNA: TGTGCCTGGAGCCTAACCCCAAGTCAGCCCCAGCATTTT. Its translation: CAWSLTPSQPQHF.

This chain connects TRBV7-3 to TRBJ2-5; 11 bases are a match to TRBD2. The CDR3 totals 14 residues. J gave up 9 bases and V 2 bases, and 5 bases lay outside the gene matches. Germline V CDR1 and CDR2: SGHTA, FQGTGA. For the CDR3, the DNA is TGTGCCAGCAGCTTAGGGACTAGCGGAGCGGCCCAGTACTTC. Its translation: CASSLGTSGAAQYF.

The chain links TRBV19 to TRBJ2-2; TRBD1 might be the D (6 bases). The CDR3 extends over 14 amino acids. Looked up from germline, CDR1 is LNHDA and CDR2 is SQIVND (reference sequence). V lost 6 bases and J lost 5, with 13 bases in between. For the CDR3, the DNA is TGTGCCAGTAGAGCACAGGGTCGAACCGGGGAGCTGTTTTTT. The encoded protein is CASRAQGRTGELFF.

The J gene is TRBJ1-1, the V gene TRBV7-2; no definite D call. This CDR3 has 14 amino acids. CDR1 is SGHTA, CDR2 FQGNSA, per germline. Between the trimmed V and J ends, which lost 3 bases and 1 base, there was a span of 9 bases. This chain's CDR3 is CASSFQTKNTEAFF. Written as DNA, the CDR3 is TGTGCCAGCAGCTTCCAGACAAAGAACACTGAAGCTTTCTTT.

The V gene is TRBV28, the J gene TRBJ2-5; TRBD2 matches at 8 bases. The CDR3 has 14 amino acids. The V gene's germline CDR1 is MDHEN and CDR2 SYDVKM. J gave up 5 bases and V 5 bases, and 7 bases lay outside the gene matches. The CDR3 DNA follows: TGTGCCAGCAGTACCAGGACTAGCAGGGAGACCCAGTACTTC. Its translation: CASSTRTSRETQYF.

The gene calls are TRBV27 and TRBJ2-2; 12 bases line up with TRBD2. Germline V lookup: CDR1 MNHEY, CDR2 SMNVEV (reference sequence). The trim removed 6 bases at V and 4 bases at J, leaving 3 bases unmatched. The CDR3 sequence is 15 residues long. The CDR3 sequence: CASSPLAGGTGELFF. The CDR3 bases are TGTGCCAGCAGCCCACTAGCGGGAGGCACCGGGGAGCTGTTTTTT.

The chain couples TRBV7-2 to TRBJ2-5, with TRBD1 matching 7 bases. The ends lost 7 bases at V and 2 bases at J; junction bases unmatched: 13. This CDR3 comprises 16 residues. Germline CDR1 is SGHTA and CDR2 is FQGNSA. The CDR3 DNA reads TGTGCCAGCACCCTAACCCCTGGGGGACAGCAAGAGACCCAGTACTTC. Its translation is CASTLTPGGQQETQYF.

This chain links TRBV16 with TRBJ1-2; D is unclear. Germline assignment: CDR1 KGHSY and CDR2 FQNENV. The CDR3 is 14 residues long. V was pared by 0 bases and J by 1 base, with 6 bases between. This CDR3 reads CASSQSNSNYGYTF. DNA for the CDR3: TGTGCCAGCAGCCAATCTAACAGTAACTATGGCTACACCTTC.

This clone has more than one count but fewer than ten. J is TRBJ1-6 and V is TRBV5-1; no clear D. The length of the CDR3 is 17 residues. CDR1 is SGHRS, CDR2 YFSETQ, per germline. Deletions cut 0 bases from V and 0 bases from J, with 10 bases between. The DNA for the CDR3 is TGCGCCAGCAGCTTGGATGCAGGTAGCTCCTATAATTCACCCCTCCACTTT. This translates into CASSLDAGSSYNSPLHF. Complete variable domain (other parts from reference TRBV5-1 and TRBJ1-6): KAGVTQTPRYLIKTRGQQVTLSCSPISGHRSVSWYQQTPGQGLQFLFEYFSETQRNKGNFPGRFSGRQFSNSRSEMNVSTLELGDSALYLCASSLDAGSSYNSPLHFGNGTRLTVT.

This chain links TRBV7-6 with TRBJ1-3; D is unresolved. Germline values: CDR1 SGHVS, CDR2 FNYEAQ. V was cut by 1 base and J by 10 bases, with 8 bases left in between. This CDR3 is built from 12 residues. The DNA of the CDR3 is TGTGCCAGCAGCTTAGAAAGAGGTACCATATATTTT. Protein: CASSLERGTIYF.

The chain uses TRBV18 and TRBJ2-7, with D maybe TRBD1 (6 bases). The V gene lost 6 bases and the J gene lost 2 bases, with 11 bases spanning the gap. CDR1 and CDR2 (germline): KGHSH, LQKENI. The CDR3 runs 13 residues. This chain's CDR3 is CASSPGQTYEQYF. CDR3 DNA sequence: TGTGCCAGCTCTCCCGGACAGACCTACGAGCAGTACTTC.

V is TRBV25-1 and J is TRBJ2-1, with 9 positions matching TRBD2. Trimming removed 6 bases from V and 5 bases from J; junction bases left unmatched: 8. This CDR3 is built from 15 residues. Germline CDR1 and CDR2: MGHDK and SYGVNS. The CDR3 sequence: CASSRTSAVNNEQFF. As DNA, the CDR3 is TGTGCCAGCAGCCGGACTAGCGCGGTGAACAATGAGCAGTTCTTC.

V is TRBV28 and J is TRBJ1-2; tentatively, D is TRBD1 (5 bases). V was clipped by 5 bases and J by 6 bases, with 10 bases between them. The CDR3 spans 12 residues. CDR1 is MDHEN and CDR2 is SYDVKM in the germline V gene. As DNA, the CDR3 is TGTGCCAGCAGTGAGACAGAGGATGGCTACACCTTC. Amino acid sequence: CASSETEDGYTF.

V gene TRBV29-1 combines with J gene TRBJ2-3; TRBD2 matches 8 bases. The CDR3 loop spans 13 amino acids. V gave up 5 bases and J gave up 4 bases; unmatched junction bases: 5. From germline, CDR1 is SQVTM and CDR2 ANQGSEA. This CDR3 is CSVSTTSADTQYF. Written as DNA, the CDR3 is TGCAGCGTTTCGACGACTAGCGCAGATACGCAGTATTTT.